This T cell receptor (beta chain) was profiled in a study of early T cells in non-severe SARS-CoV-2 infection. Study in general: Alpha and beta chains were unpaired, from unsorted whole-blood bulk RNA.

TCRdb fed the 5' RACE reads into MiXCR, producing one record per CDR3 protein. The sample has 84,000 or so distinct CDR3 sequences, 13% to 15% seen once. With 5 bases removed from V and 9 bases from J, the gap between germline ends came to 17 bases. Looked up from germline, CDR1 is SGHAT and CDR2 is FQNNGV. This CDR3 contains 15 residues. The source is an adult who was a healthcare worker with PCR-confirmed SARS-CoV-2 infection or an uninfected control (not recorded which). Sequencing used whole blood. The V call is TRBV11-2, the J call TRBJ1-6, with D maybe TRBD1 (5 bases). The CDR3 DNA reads TGTGCCAGCAGCGGACCCTGGGGGACTGGTTCACCCCTCCACTTT. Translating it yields CASSGPWGTGSPLHF.